The text below deals with one T cell receptor beta chain. Its antigen is unidentified. This entry comes from a study of OX40 agonist ivuxolimab in advanced cancers. The overall study: Every 2 weeks, ivuxolimab was infused into the patients intravenously at between 0.01 and 10 mg/kg. Study results and limitations: Average numbers of expanded clones were greater in CD8+ T cells than in CD4+. Blood T cells, both CD4+ and CD8+, expanded clonally by week 6 at 0.1 to 3.0 mg/kg.

The V gene's germline CDR1 is SNHLY and CDR2 FYNNEI. Trimming at V came to 7 bases and at J to 4 bases, leaving 7 bases not matched to a gene. The CDR3 extends over 14 amino acids. The repertoire was sequenced with immunoSEQ multiplex PCR; TCRdb's copy has only in-frame clones and lacks some. The sample contains about 53,000 clones, almost 85% of which appear only once. The source material was CD4+ or CD8+ T cells sorted from blood, sampled in a trial of the OX40 agonist ivuxolimab. The chain is built from TRBV2 and TRBJ2-1, with 7 nucleotides matching TRBD1. This clonotype was sampled from an adult with an advanced solid tumor such as melanoma, head and neck, liver or kidney cancer. The CDR3 DNA reads as TGTGCCAGCAAGGACACAGGGGAGTACAATGAGCAGTTCTTC. As protein: CASKDTGEYNEQFF. Combining the CDR3 with reference TRBV2 and TRBJ2-1 gives the whole variable domain EPEVTQTPSHQVTQMGQEVILRCVPISNHLYFYWYRQILGQKVEFLVSFYNNEISEKSEIFDDQFSVERPDGSNFTLKIRSTKLEDSAMYFCASKDTGEYNEQFFGPGTRLTVL.